These 17 T cell receptor beta chains came from one sample sequenced in a study of T-cell memory formation after mild COVID-19. TCRdb re-analysed the 5' RACE reads in MiXCR, keeping a single row per CDR3 protein. This sample carries nearly 110,000 distinct CDR3 sequences, 17% of them seen once, and the ten largest clones take around 28%. Sequenced input: PBMCs or a T cell subset sorted from them (not recorded which). The receptor source for this set is an adult woman who had mild COVID-19 (a few samples of this study predate the infection). Cell type and time point are not known.

This clonotype was counted a few times. This rearrangement joins TRBV19 to TRBJ2-1; D is perhaps TRBD1 (5 bases). V was cut by 1 base and J by 10 bases, with 8 bases left in between. The CDR3 extends over 12 amino acids. Germline values: CDR1 LNHDA, CDR2 SQIVND (reference sequence). The CDR3 spells CASSIGGQEQFF. The CDR3 DNA sequence: TGTGCCAGTAGTATAGGGGGCCAAGAGCAGTTCTTC. Combining the CDR3 with reference TRBV19 and TRBJ2-1 gives the whole variable domain DGGITQSPKYLFRKEGQNVTLSCEQNLNHDAMYWYRQDPGQGLRLIYYSQIVNDFQKGDIAEGYSVSREKKESFPLTVTSAQKNPTAFYLCASSIGGQEQFFGPGTRLTVL.

This rearrangement joins TRBV11-2 to TRBJ2-1; 7 bases are shared with TRBD1. Germline loops: CDR1 SGHAT, CDR2 FQNNGV. CDR3 length: 14 amino acids. V was clipped by 5 bases and J by 9 bases; unmatched bases: 10. The CDR3 DNA sequence: TGTGCCAGCAGCCCCACGGACAGGCCCCTTGAGCAGTTCTTC. Amino acid sequence: CASSPTDRPLEQFF.

The chain uses TRBV2 and TRBJ1-5; D is unclear. In germline, CDR1 is SNHLY, CDR2 FYNNEI. This CDR3 has 14 amino acids. Trimming removed 2 bases from V and 2 bases from J, with 7 bases in between. CDR3 coding DNA: TGTGCCAGCAGTGAATGGCTGGGCAATCAGCCCCAGCATTTT. Translating gives CASSEWLGNQPQHF. The full variable domain, in which reference TRBV2 and TRBJ1-5 provide the parts outside the CDR3, is EPEVTQTPSHQVTQMGQEVILRCVPISNHLYFYWYRQILGQKVEFLVSFYNNEISEKSEIFDDQFSVERPDGSNFTLKIRSTKLEDSAMYFCASSEWLGNQPQHFGDGTRLSIL.

The gene calls are TRBV5-5 and TRBJ1-1, with D tentatively TRBD1 (6 bases). Germline V lookup: CDR1 SGHKS, CDR2 YYEKEE (reference sequence). The CDR3 consists of 13 residues. Trimming shortened V by 3 bases and J by 4 bases, and 10 bases separated the two germline ends. As DNA, the CDR3 is TGTGCCAGCAGCTCCGGGGACACCACTGAAGCTTTCTTT. It specifies CASSSGDTTEAFF.

This chain links TRBV4-3 with TRBJ2-7; 9 bases are shared with TRBD1. J lost 5 bases, V lost 0 bases, and 11 bases had no gene match. The CDR3 runs 17 residues. Germline assignment: CDR1 LGHNA and CDR2 YSLEER. This CDR3 reads CASSQDRRDRGFHEQYF. In DNA, the CDR3 is TGCGCCAGCAGCCAAGATAGAAGAGACAGGGGGTTCCACGAGCAGTACTTC.

The genes are TRBV27 and TRBJ2-7; 8 bases align to TRBD2. This CDR3 region has 14 residues. In germline, CDR1 is MNHEY, CDR2 SMNVEV (reference sequence). Trimming removed 3 bases from V and 1 base from J; junction bases left unmatched: 2. The CDR3 nucleotides read TGTGCCAGCAGTTTTAGCGGGAAGTCCTACGAGCAGTACTTC. Protein product: CASSFSGKSYEQYF.

This clonotype was counted only a few times. This rearrangement joins TRBV9 to TRBJ1-4; D possibly corresponds to TRBD1 (5 bases). The V and J ends lost 3 bases and 5 bases respectively, with 14 bases between them. The CDR3 extends over 15 amino acids. Germline assignment: CDR1 SGDLS and CDR2 YYNGEE. The CDR3 DNA is TGTGCCAGCAGCGAAGGTGGGGCCTCCAATGAAAAACTGTTTTTT. Translating gives CASSEGGASNEKLFF.

The table lists this clonotype with a few counts. The chain uses TRBV7-6 and TRBJ2-7; D is possibly TRBD2 (7 bases). The germline V gene has CDR1 SGHVS and CDR2 FNYEAQ. The length of the CDR3 is 15 residues. The ends were cut back, 5 bases at V and 1 base at J, with 15 bases in the middle. This CDR3 is CASSPEGGPSYEQYF. In DNA form, the CDR3 reads TGTGCCAGCAGCCCTGAGGGGGGGCCATCCTACGAGCAGTACTTC.

The table lists this clonotype with a few counts. The chain recombines TRBV7-8 with TRBJ2-7; D is possibly TRBD1 (6 bases). Trimming cost V 5 bases and J 1 base, with 12 bases left between them. CDR3 size: 14 residues. Germline V lookup: CDR1 SGHVS, CDR2 FQNEAQ. CDR3 in amino acids: CASSTRDTSYEQYF. The CDR3, as DNA: TGTGCCAGCAGCACCCGGGACACATCCTACGAGCAGTACTTC.

The chain recombines TRBV20-1 with TRBJ2-5, with TRBD1 matching 9 bases. The V gene's germline CDR1 is DFQATT and CDR2 SNEGSKA (reference sequence). Trimming removed 6 bases from V and 3 bases from J; junction bases left unmatched: 20. This CDR3 contains 18 residues. The DNA for the CDR3 is TGCAGTGCCCGCCCCCGGGCCATCGGGACAGGGCAAGAAGAGACCCAGTACTTC. It yields the protein CSARPRAIGTGQEETQYF.

V is TRBV7-8 and J is TRBJ2-3, with D tentatively TRBD2 (7 bases). V dropped 9 bases and J dropped 0 bases, with 16 bases sitting between them. The CDR3 is made up of 15 amino acids. CDR1 is SGHVS and CDR2 is FQNEAQ in the germline V gene. CDR3 protein: CASGRGGTSTDTQYF. The CDR3 DNA is TGTGCCAGTGGAAGGGGGGGTACGAGCACAGATACGCAGTATTTT.

This chain links TRBV29-1 with TRBJ1-1; the D is unclear. The CDR3 is 11 amino acids. Between the trimmed V and J ends, which lost 6 bases and 0 bases, there was a span of 5 bases. The germline gives CDR1 SQVTM, CDR2 ANQGSEA. The CDR3 bases are TGCAGCGTAGGACTGAACACTGAAGCTTTCTTT. This sequence encodes CSVGLNTEAFF.

V is TRBV23-1 and J is TRBJ2-7, with TRBD2 as a possible D gene (5 bases). Being an ORF, TRBV23-1 has a function that is uncertain. The ends were cut back, 4 bases at V and 4 bases at J, with 23 bases in the middle. The CDR3 length is 17 residues. The CDR3 loop reads CASSRGAGRTAPYEQYF. The CDR3 DNA follows: TGCGCCAGCAGTCGGGGAGCTGGCAGAACCGCCCCGTACGAGCAGTACTTC.

The chain recombines TRBV27 with TRBJ2-1, with 9 nucleotides matching TRBD2. The germline gives CDR1 MNHEY, CDR2 SMNVEV (reference sequence). Trimming at V came to 3 bases and at J to 4 bases, leaving 4 bases not matched to a gene. The CDR3 runs to 15 residues. This CDR3 reads CASSLASGAYNEQFF. In DNA form, the CDR3 reads TGTGCCAGCAGTTTGGCTAGCGGGGCATACAATGAGCAGTTCTTC.

This clonotype has only a few counts. V usage is TRBV7-9 and J usage is TRBJ2-5; the D is unclear. Germline V lookup: CDR1 SEHNR, CDR2 FQNEAQ (reference sequence). The CDR3 has 13 amino acids. The V end lost 2 bases, the J end lost 1 base, and 5 bases lay between the germline ends. CDR3 loop: CASSLIPQETQYF. The CDR3 DNA follows: TGTGCCAGCAGCTTAATTCCCCAAGAGACCCAGTACTTC.

The rearrangement uses TRBV5-1 and TRBJ2-7; either TRBD1 or TRBD2 may supply D (5 bases each). The CDR3 has 14 amino acids. CDR1 is SGHRS, CDR2 YFSETQ, per germline. Trimming left V 3 bases short and J 3 bases short, with 13 bases between. This CDR3 reads CASSSRLGDYEQYF. CDR3 nucleotides: TGCGCCAGCAGCTCTAGGCTGGGGGACTACGAGCAGTACTTC.

The V and J genes are TRBV10-3 and TRBJ2-1, with a tentative D call TRBD2 (6 bases). Between the trimmed V and J ends, which lost 5 bases and 8 bases, there was a span of 7 bases. The CDR3 runs to 11 residues. The germline V gene has CDR1 ENHRY and CDR2 SYGVKD. CDR3 DNA sequence: TGTGCCATCAGTTCGGGAGATGAGCAGTTCTTC. Its protein product is CAISSGDEQFF.